This T cell receptor beta chain was sequenced in a study of blood T cell repertoires in COVID-19. J gave up 2 bases and V 2 bases, and 6 bases lay outside the gene matches. Germline-derived CDR1 and CDR2 are SGHAT and FQDESV (reference sequence). This CDR3 contains 16 residues. In the original analysis: Cell counts per sample came from amplifying reference gene primers. Libraries were prepared by immunoSEQ multiplex PCR; TCRdb keeps only in-frame clonotypes and omits some of them. The V and J calls and clone size are taken from that table; D and trimming were inferred from the DNA. In the table there are approximately 200,000 clones, roughly 80% of which are singletons.

This rearrangement joins TRBV11-1 to TRBJ2-7, with TRBD1 matching 10 bases. This TCR was recovered from a woman in her 30s with acute or convalescent COVID-19. Sequencing was carried out using peripheral blood. In DNA form, the CDR3 reads TGTGCCAGCAGCTTAAGCTGGACAGGGGGTACCTACGAGCAGTACTTC. Translation: CASSLSWTGGTYEQYF.